This entry lists 12 T cell receptor beta chains sequenced from one sample in a study of cytomegalovirus exposure and HLA in healthy donors. The primer mix had 60 Vbeta and 13 Jbeta primers. Using immunoSEQ multiplex PCR, the repertoire was profiled, and TCRdb retains in-frame clones only, with some absent. There are roughly 53,000 clones in the sample, with under 3% held by the top ten. The sample comprised PBMCs. The source of these receptors is a female donor in good health and CMV-seronegative.

The gene calls are TRBV7-9 and TRBJ1-1; D is ambiguous. The germline CDR1 and CDR2 sequences are SEHNR and FQNEAQ (reference sequence). The CDR3 covers 13 residues. V gave up 0 bases and J gave up 5 bases, with 7 bases separating them. As DNA, the CDR3 is TGTGCCAGCAGCTTAGCAGGGAGGACTGAAGCTTTCTTT. Amino acids: CASSLAGRTEAFF.

The rearrangement joins TRBV30 to TRBJ2-7, with D maybe TRBD1 (6 bases). This CDR3 region has 14 residues. Trimming pared 2 bases from V and 5 bases from J, leaving 16 bases between. Germline CDR1 GTSNPN, CDR2 SVGIG (reference sequence). CDR3 sequence: CAWSPTGPSDEQYF. CDR3 coding DNA: TGTGCCTGGAGTCCAACAGGGCCCTCTGACGAGCAGTACTTC.

J is TRBJ1-2 and V is TRBV29-1, with D possibly matching TRBD1 (5 bases). Germline lookup yields CDR1 SQVTM and CDR2 ANQGSEA. This CDR3 has 13 residues. V lost 4 bases and J 8 bases, leaving 17 bases between the germline ends. The CDR3 is CSVVAGGRRGYTF. CDR3 sequence (DNA): TGCAGCGTTGTGGCGGGGGGAAGAAGAGGCTACACCTTC.

V usage is TRBV11-2 and J usage is TRBJ2-7; 7 bases are a match to TRBD1. Trimming at V came to 5 bases and at J to 2 bases, leaving 21 bases not matched to a gene. The CDR3 runs to 19 residues. CDR1 is SGHAT, CDR2 FQNNGV, per germline. CDR3 coding DNA: TGTGCCAGCAGCCCTTACGGGACAGAATCCAGGACGTCCACCTACGAGCAGTACTTC. Translated, it gives CASSPYGTESRTSTYEQYF.

The chain links TRBV30 to TRBJ2-2, with 7 positions matching TRBD2. Germline CDR1 is GTSNPN and CDR2 is SVGIG (reference sequence). The CDR3 covers 15 residues. After removal of 4 bases from V and 6 bases from J, the junction contained 11 bases not matched to a gene. CDR3: CAWTHSGSSAGELFF. The DNA of the CDR3 is TGTGCCTGGACTCATAGCGGGTCATCGGCCGGGGAGCTGTTTTTT.

The rearrangement links TRBV25-1 to TRBJ2-7, with 10 bases lining up with TRBD1. From germline, CDR1 is MGHDK and CDR2 SYGVNS. The CDR3 length is 13 residues. V shed 6 bases, J shed 6 bases, and the junction held 5 bases outside the gene matches. This CDR3 is CASSRQGASEQYF. The CDR3 DNA is TGTGCCAGCAGCAGACAGGGGGCAAGCGAGCAGTACTTC.

The chain uses TRBV10-3 and TRBJ1-5; no clear D gene. In germline, CDR1 is ENHRY, CDR2 SYGVKD. The V gene lost 10 bases and the J gene lost 3 bases, with 13 bases spanning the gap. The CDR3 is 13 amino acids. Written as DNA, the CDR3 is TGTGCCACTACTGACATCATCAATCAGCCCCAGCATTTT. The encoded protein is CATTDIINQPQHF.

V usage is TRBV18 and J usage is TRBJ2-1; 7 nucleotides agree with TRBD1. The CDR3 is made up of 13 amino acids. Germline V gene lookup returns CDR1 KGHSH and CDR2 LQKENI. V was clipped by 6 bases and J by 7 bases; unmatched bases: 6. The CDR3: CASSTGIENEQFF. CDR3 coding DNA: TGTGCCAGCTCGACAGGGATTGAGAATGAGCAGTTCTTC.

CDR3 sequence reads: CASSPAGTSGSSYEQYF. In DNA form, the CDR3 reads TGTGCCAGCAGCCCAGCGGGGACTAGCGGGAGCTCCTACGAGCAGTACTTC. The chain carries TRBV4-2 and TRBJ2-7; TRBD2 matches at 14 bases. The CDR3 contains 17 residues. V lost 4 bases, J lost 0 bases, and 5 bases stayed unmatched. In germline, CDR1 is LGHNA, CDR2 YNFKEQ.

This chain joins TRBV5-1 and TRBJ1-1; maybe TRBD1 (6 bases). Germline values: CDR1 SGHRS, CDR2 YFSETQ. The CDR3 sequence is 13 residues long. Trimming stripped 0 bases from V and 8 bases from J, with 11 bases between. The CDR3 region has the DNA TGCGCCAGCAGCTTGGCCGTTGACAGGGAAGCTTTCTTT. This translates into CASSLAVDREAFF. Full variable domain (missing parts from reference TRBV5-1 and TRBJ1-1): KAGVTQTPRYLIKTRGQQVTLSCSPISGHRSVSWYQQTPGQGLQFLFEYFSETQRNKGNFPGRFSGRQFSNSRSEMNVSTLELGDSALYLCASSLAVDREAFFGQGTRLTVV.

The chain is built from TRBV18 and TRBJ2-7; D is unresolved. Germline V CDR1 and CDR2: KGHSH, LQKENI. The CDR3 consists of 13 residues. The V and J ends lost 3 bases and 0 bases respectively, with 6 bases between them. CDR3 sequence reads: CASSPPGSYEQYF. For the CDR3, the DNA is TGTGCCAGCTCACCTCCGGGCTCCTACGAGCAGTACTTC.

The chain employs TRBV2 and TRBJ1-2; tentatively, D is TRBD1 (6 bases). This CDR3 is built from 16 residues. Per germline, CDR1 SNHLY and CDR2 FYNNEI. Trimming took 0 bases from V and 6 from J, leaving 17 bases between them. The CDR3 nucleotides read TGTGCCAGCAGTGAAGCACCGACAGGCCCCTACCATGGCTACACCTTC. It specifies CASSEAPTGPYHGYTF.